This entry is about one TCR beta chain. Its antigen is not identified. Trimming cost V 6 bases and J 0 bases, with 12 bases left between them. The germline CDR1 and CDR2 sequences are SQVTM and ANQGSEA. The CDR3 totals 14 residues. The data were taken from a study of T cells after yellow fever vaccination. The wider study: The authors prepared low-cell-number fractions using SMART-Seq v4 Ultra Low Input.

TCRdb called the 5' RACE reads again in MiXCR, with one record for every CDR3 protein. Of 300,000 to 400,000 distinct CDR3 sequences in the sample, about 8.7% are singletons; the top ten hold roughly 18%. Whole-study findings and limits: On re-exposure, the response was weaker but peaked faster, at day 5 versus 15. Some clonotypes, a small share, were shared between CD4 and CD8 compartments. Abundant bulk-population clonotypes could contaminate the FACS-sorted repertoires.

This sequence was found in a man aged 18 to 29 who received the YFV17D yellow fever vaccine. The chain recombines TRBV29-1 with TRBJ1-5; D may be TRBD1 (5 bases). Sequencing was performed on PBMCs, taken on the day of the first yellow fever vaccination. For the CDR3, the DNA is TGCAGCGTGAGGACACAGGATAGCAATCAGCCCCAGCATTTT. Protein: CSVRTQDSNQPQHF.